The clone carrying this T cell receptor beta chain showed up just a few times. These data come from a study of T cells in Graves' hyperthyroidism and ophthalmopathy. TCR beta CDR3 sequences were amplified from RNA transcripts. The primer set for the first-round RT-PCR of the TCR CDR3 was HTBI. Using its own MiXCR run on the multiplex PCR reads, TCRdb lists one record per CDR3 protein. Among a few hundred thousand distinct CDR3 sequences listed, approximately 15% were seen once. CDR3 length: 16 amino acids. Trimming removed 2 bases at V and 3 bases at J, with 13 bases between. Germline V gene data show CDR1 as SGHTA and CDR2 as FQGNSA.

V gene TRBV7-2 combines with J gene TRBJ2-2; possible D gene TRBD2, 5 bases. This sequence was found in a woman in her forties with Graves' ophthalmopathy. Material for sequencing was blood. The chain's CDR3 is CASSLKASSHTGELFF. As DNA, the CDR3 is TGTGCCAGCAGCTTAAAAGCTAGCAGCCACACCGGGGAGCTGTTTTTT. Full variable domain (rest looked up from reference TRBV7-2 and TRBJ2-2): GAGVSQSPSNKVTEKGKDVELRCDPISGHTALYWYRQSLGQGLEFLIYFQGNSAPDKSGLPSDRFSAERTGGSVSTLTIQRTQQEDSAVYLCASSLKASSHTGELFFGEGSRLTVL.